This T cell receptor (beta chain) was identified in a study of tumor and adjacent non-tumor tissue in lung cancer. Study-wide background: Aged about 31 to 80 years, patients included 9 to 11 men and five or six women with stage I to III disease.

The library came from three nested PCR rounds adapted from ARM-PCR protocols. TCRdb re-called the multiplex PCR reads through MiXCR, storing one row per CDR3 protein. Of tens of thousands of distinct CDR3 sequences listed, roughly 66% are singletons. Trimming removed 7 bases at V and 9 bases at J, with 11 bases between. Germline loops: CDR1 SGHRS, CDR2 YFSETQ. This CDR3 is built from 11 residues. No cell sorting was done before RNA was extracted from the tissue. Chemotherapy-naive patients with new lung cancer underwent thoracic surgery in China, August–November 2014. The table lists this clonotype with many counts.

The sample was lung tumor tissue. The chain combines TRBV5-1 with TRBJ2-1; unclear D gene. This receptor was obtained from a man between 60 and 75 years old with non-small cell lung cancer. The CDR3 DNA reads TGCGCCAGCCAGAAGTCGAGTGAGCAGTTCTTC. Protein sequence: CASQKSSEQFF.